Listed here are 6 T cell receptor beta chains from one sample, sequenced in a study of blood T cells in healthy people across ages. A second 7 to 11 cycle PCR used barcoded and J-beta primers. MiXCR, applied by TCRdb to the 5' RACE reads, yields one record per CDR3 protein. The table shows roughly 1.4 million distinct CDR3 sequences, with almost 60% occurring only once. The sequencing sample was made of blood. The receptor source for this set is a man between 18 and 35 years old in good health.

This clonotype was seen at least ten times. The V and J genes are TRBV6-2 or TRBV6-3 and TRBJ2-2, with D hard to call. The CDR3 contains 11 residues. Trimming removed 8 bases at V and 1 base at J, with 2 bases between. The germline CDR1 and CDR2 sequences are MNHEY and SVGEGT. The CDR3 loop is CASGNTGELFF. For the CDR3, the DNA is TGTGCCAGCGGGAACACCGGGGAGCTGTTTTTT.

The chain carries TRBV13 and TRBJ2-4; D gene unclear. TRBJ2-7 matches the DNA end more closely, so the J call is doubtful. The germline V gene encodes CDR1 PRHDT and CDR2 FYEKMQ (reference sequence). The CDR3 contains 11 residues. In nucleotides, the CDR3 is TGTGCCAGCAGCCAAAAGAACGAGCAGTACTTC. This sequence encodes CASSQKNEQYF.

V gene TRBV6-5 combines with J gene TRBJ1-5; D gene ambiguous. With 6 bases removed from V and 3 bases from J, the gap between germline ends came to 9 bases. CDR3 length: 13 residues. In germline, CDR1 is MNHEY, CDR2 SVGAGI. CDR3 in DNA: TGTGCCAGCAGGGCAACGGACAATCAGCCCCAGCATTTT. Translating gives CASRATDNQPQHF.

The J gene is TRBJ2-7, the V gene TRBV6-6; D uncertain. The CDR3 is made up of 12 amino acids. From germline, CDR1 is MNHNY and CDR2 SVGAGI (reference sequence). The V end was cut by 1 base, the J end by 6 bases, with 7 bases between. The CDR3 nucleotides read TGTGCCAGCAGTTACTTCGTAAGCGAGCAGTACTTC. Amino acid sequence: CASSYFVSEQYF.

The rearrangement uses TRBV12-3 or TRBV12-4 and TRBJ2-2, with D possibly being TRBD1 or TRBD2 (5 bases each). Trimming removed 6 bases from V and 1 base from J, with 12 bases in between. The CDR3 loop spans 15 amino acids. The DNA for the CDR3 is TGTGCCAGCAGGATGAGGGGCGGGAACACCGGGGAGCTGTTTTTT. Translation: CASRMRGGNTGELFF.

As regards this clonotype: Compared with germline, one end of the junction differs, possibly owing to a read error. The rearrangement joins TRBV7-2 to TRBJ1-1, with D unclear. Germline loops: CDR1 SGHTA, CDR2 FQGNSA. This CDR3 spans 13 amino acids. In DNA form, the CDR3 reads TGTGCCAGCGGCTTAACCAGGAACACTGAAGCTTTCTTT. This gives the protein CASGLTRNTEAFF.